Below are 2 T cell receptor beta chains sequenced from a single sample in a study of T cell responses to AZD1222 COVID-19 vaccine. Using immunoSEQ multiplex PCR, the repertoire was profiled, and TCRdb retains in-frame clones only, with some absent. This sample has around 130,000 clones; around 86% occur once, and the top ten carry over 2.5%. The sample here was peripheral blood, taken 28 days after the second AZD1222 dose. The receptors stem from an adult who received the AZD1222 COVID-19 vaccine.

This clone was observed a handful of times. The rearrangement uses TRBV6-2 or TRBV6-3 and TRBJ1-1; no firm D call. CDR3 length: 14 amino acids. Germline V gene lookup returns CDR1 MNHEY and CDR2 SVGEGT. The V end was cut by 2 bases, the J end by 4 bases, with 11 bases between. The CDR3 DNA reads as TGTGCCAGCAGTTACCCCTTTGGCGGCACTGAAGCTTTCTTT. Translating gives CASSYPFGGTEAFF.

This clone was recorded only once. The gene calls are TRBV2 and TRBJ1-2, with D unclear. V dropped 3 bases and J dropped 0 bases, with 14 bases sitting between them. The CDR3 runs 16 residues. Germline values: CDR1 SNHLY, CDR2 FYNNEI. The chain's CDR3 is CASSDIRVGTNYGYTF. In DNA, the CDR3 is TGTGCCAGCAGTGATATTAGGGTTGGGACTAACTATGGCTACACCTTC. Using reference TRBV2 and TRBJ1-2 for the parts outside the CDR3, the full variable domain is EPEVTQTPSHQVTQMGQEVILRCVPISNHLYFYWYRQILGQKVEFLVSFYNNEISEKSEIFDDQFSVERPDGSNFTLKIRSTKLEDSAMYFCASSDIRVGTNYGYTFGSGTRLTVV.